The entry below gives a single TCR beta chain sequence along with its context. This sample is part of a study of blood T cell repertoires in COVID-19. Study details: Spain, Italy and the United States supplied samples that represented acute and convalescent COVID-19.

TCRdb's table, derived via immunoSEQ multiplex PCR, lists solely in-frame clones and lacks some. The repertoire holds fewer than 400,000 clones, with approximately 88% as singletons. Participant ages covered roughly 18 to 89 years across about 25 US areas. Germline CDR1 is ENHRY and CDR2 is SYGVKD. CDR3 size: 14 residues. V dropped 10 bases and J dropped 9; count of bases not matched to a gene: 11. The chain joins TRBV10-3 to TRBJ1-6, with TRBD1 matching over 8 bases. Source material: PBMCs or T cells enriched from blood (not recorded which). The source is a man aged 30 to 39 who had recovered from COVID-19. As DNA, the CDR3 is TGTGCCAGCTTGGACAGGGCGCAGGGTTCACCCCTCCACTTT. As protein: CASLDRAQGSPLHF.